What follows is one TCR beta chain and its context. Its antigen is not known. The read halts 3 residues ahead of the CDR3 end, with the missing end drawn from the germline J gene. These data belong to a study of T cells in women clearing cervical HPV infection. Study-wide findings and caveats: Unknown T-cell numbers per sample may underlie the richness differences. TRBV6-7 relative abundance averaged approximately 0.11% in cases and approximately 0.15% in controls.

TCR beta CDR3 amplified by multiplex PCR from roughly 1,100 ng genomic DNA. Repertoires were generated with immunoSEQ multiplex PCR, while TCRdb's copy carries only in-frame clones and drops some. The listing contains 44,000 or so clones. This CDR3 is built from 13 residues. CDR1 LNHDA and CDR2 SQIVND come from the germline V gene (reference sequence). V was clipped by 3 bases and J by 6 bases, with 12 bases between them. What was sequenced was blood buffy coat. The source of this sequence is a woman aged 18 to 75 with a cervical HPV16 infection that either progressed to CIN3+ or cleared (not recorded which). The genes are TRBV19 and TRBJ2-7; TRBD1 is a possible D gene (6 bases). The covered CDR3 bases are TGTGCCAGTAGTATGGGCCGGGACACCGAG. This codes for CASSMGRDTE. The whole CDR3 is CASSMGRDTEQYF.